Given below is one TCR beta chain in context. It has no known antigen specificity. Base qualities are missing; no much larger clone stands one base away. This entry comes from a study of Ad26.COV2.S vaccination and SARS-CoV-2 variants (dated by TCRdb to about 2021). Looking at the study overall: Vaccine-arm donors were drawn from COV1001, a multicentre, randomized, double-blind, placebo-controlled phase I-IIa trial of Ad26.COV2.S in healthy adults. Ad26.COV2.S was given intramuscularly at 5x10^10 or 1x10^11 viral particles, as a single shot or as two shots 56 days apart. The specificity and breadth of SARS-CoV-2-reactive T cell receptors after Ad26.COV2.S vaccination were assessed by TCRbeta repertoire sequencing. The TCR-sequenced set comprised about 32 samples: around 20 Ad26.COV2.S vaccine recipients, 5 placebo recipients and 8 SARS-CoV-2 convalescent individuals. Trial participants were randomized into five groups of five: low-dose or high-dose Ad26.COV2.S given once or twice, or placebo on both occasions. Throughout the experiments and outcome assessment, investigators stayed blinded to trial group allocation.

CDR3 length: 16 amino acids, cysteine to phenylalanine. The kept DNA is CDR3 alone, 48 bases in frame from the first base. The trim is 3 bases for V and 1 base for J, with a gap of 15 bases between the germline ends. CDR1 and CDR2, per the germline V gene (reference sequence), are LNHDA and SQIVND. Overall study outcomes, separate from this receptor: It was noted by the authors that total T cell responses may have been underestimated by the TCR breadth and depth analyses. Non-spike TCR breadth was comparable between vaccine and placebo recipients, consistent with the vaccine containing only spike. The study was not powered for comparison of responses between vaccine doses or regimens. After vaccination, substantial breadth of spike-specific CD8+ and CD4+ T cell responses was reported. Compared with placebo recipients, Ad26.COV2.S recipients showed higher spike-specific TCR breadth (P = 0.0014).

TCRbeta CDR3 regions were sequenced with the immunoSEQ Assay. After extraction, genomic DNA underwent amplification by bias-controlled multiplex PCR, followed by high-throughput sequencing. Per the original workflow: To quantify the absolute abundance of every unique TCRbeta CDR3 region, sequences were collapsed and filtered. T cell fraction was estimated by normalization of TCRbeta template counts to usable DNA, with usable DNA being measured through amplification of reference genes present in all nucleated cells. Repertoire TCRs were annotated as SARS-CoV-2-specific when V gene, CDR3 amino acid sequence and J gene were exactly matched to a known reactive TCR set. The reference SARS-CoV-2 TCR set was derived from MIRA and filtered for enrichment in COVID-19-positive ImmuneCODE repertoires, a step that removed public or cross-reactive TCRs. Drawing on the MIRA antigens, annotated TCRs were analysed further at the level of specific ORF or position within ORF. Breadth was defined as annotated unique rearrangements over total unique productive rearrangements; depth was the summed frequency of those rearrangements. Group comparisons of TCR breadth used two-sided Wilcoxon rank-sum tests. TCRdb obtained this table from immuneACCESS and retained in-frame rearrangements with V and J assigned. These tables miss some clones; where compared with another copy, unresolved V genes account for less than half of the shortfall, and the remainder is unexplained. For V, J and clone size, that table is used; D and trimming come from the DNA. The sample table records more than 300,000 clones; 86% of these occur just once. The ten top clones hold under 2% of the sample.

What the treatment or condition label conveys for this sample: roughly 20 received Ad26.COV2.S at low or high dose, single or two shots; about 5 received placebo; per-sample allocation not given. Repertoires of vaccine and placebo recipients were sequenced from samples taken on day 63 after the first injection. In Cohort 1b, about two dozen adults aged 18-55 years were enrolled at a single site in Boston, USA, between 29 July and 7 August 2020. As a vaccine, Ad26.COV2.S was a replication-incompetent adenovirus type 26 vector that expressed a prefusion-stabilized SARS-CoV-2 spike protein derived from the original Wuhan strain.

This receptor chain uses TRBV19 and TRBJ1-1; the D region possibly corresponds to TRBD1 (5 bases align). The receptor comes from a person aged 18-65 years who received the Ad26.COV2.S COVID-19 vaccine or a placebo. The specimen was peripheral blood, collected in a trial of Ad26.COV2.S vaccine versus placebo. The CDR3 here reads CASSITGGGPNTEAFF. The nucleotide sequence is TGTGCCAGTAGTATCACTGGGGGAGGTCCGAACACTGAAGCTTTCTTT.